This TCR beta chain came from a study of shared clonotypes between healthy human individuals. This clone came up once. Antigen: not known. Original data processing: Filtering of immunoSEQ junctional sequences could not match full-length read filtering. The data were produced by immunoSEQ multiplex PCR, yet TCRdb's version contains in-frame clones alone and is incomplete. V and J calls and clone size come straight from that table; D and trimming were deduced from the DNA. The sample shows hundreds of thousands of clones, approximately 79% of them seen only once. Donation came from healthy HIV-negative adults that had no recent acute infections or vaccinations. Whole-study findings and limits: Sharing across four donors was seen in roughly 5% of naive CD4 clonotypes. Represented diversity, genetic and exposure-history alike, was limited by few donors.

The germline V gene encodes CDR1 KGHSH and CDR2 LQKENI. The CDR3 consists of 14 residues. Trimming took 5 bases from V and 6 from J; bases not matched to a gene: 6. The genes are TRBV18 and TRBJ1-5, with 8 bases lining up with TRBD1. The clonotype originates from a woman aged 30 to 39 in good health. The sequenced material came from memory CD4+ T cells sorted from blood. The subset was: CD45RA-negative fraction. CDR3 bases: TGTGCCAGCTCAATAGGACAGGGTGGTCAGCCCCAGCATTTT. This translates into CASSIGQGGQPQHF.